This T cell receptor beta chain was identified during a study of blood T cell repertoires in COVID-19. The table came from immunoSEQ multiplex PCR; TCRdb's copy has only in-frame clones and leaves some out. This sample has fewer than 200,000 clones, with approximately 90% found just once. The V end was cut by 0 bases, the J end by 5 bases, with 11 bases between. CDR3 length: 15 amino acids. Germline V CDR1 and CDR2: LGHNA, YSLEER. V gene TRBV4-3 combines with J gene TRBJ1-3, with D possibly matching TRBD1 (5 bases). What was sequenced was peripheral blood. The sequence was collected from a man between 50 and 59 years old with acute or convalescent COVID-19. The DNA for the CDR3 is TGCGCCAGCAGCCAAGATTGGGGCAGTAGAAACACCATATATTTT. Protein product: CASSQDWGSRNTIYF.